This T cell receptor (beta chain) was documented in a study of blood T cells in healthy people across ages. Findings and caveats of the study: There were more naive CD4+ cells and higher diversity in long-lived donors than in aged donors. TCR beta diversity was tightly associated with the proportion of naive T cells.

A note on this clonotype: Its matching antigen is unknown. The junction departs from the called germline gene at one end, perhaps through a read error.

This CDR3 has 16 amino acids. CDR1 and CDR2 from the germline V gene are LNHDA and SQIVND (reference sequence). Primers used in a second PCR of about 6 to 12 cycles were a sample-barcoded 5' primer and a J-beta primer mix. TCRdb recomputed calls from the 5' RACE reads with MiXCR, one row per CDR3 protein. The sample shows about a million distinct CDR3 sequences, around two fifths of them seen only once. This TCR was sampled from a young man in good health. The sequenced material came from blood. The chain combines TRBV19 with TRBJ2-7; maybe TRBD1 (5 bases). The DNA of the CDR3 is TGTGCCAGTAGTATAGATCTGGCAGGACAACCCTACGAGCGGTACTTC. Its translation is CASSIDLAGQPYERYF.